This passage covers 24 T cell receptor beta chains from one sample sequenced in a study of OX40 agonist ivuxolimab in advanced cancers. The method was the immunoSEQ multiplex PCR assay. TCRdb limited this immuneACCESS table to in-frame rearrangements with V and J called. A share of clones is missing; checked studies link under half to unresolved V genes, and the rest is unexplained. This sample is represented by approximately 84,000 clones; approximately 94% of them were singletons. Approximately 2.9% of the sample is in the top ten clones. The specimen was CD4+ or CD8+ T cells sorted from blood, collected in a trial of the OX40 agonist ivuxolimab. The receptors were sampled from an adult with an advanced solid tumor such as melanoma, head and neck, liver or kidney cancer.

This clone occurred a few times. The chain carries TRBV13 and TRBJ1-5; D uncertain. This CDR3 is 13 amino acids long. CDR1 PRHDT and CDR2 FYEKMQ come from the germline V gene (reference sequence). The V end lost 4 bases, the J end lost 3 bases, and 7 bases lay between the germline ends. The CDR3 DNA reads TGTGCCAGCAGCTCTGGTAACAATCAGCCCCAGCATTTT. The encoded protein is CASSSGNNQPQHF.

The gene calls are TRBV4-3 and TRBJ2-7; possibly TRBD2 for D (5 bases). V was shortened by 0 bases and J by 4 bases, with 19 bases between the two germline ends. Germline loops: CDR1 LGHNA, CDR2 YSLEER. The CDR3 has 17 residues. The chain's CDR3 is CASSQEEVRLGSYEQYF. In DNA, the CDR3 is TGCGCCAGCAGCCAAGAAGAGGTACGGCTGGGGAGTTACGAGCAGTACTTC.

The chain joins TRBV29-1 to TRBJ2-1; D gene ambiguous. The CDR3 spans 16 residues. CDR1 and CDR2 (germline): SQVTM, ANQGSEA. V shed 3 bases and J shed 0 bases, with 15 bases lying between them. The CDR3 here is CSVDTGTLSSYNEQFF. CDR3 sequence (DNA): TGCAGCGTTGACACGGGCACCCTGAGCTCCTACAATGAGCAGTTCTTC.

The rearrangement links TRBV5-5 to TRBJ1-1; TRBD1 agrees at 7 bases. Germline V lookup: CDR1 SGHKS, CDR2 YYEKEE (reference sequence). The J segment lost 3 bases and the V segment lost 4 bases, leaving 3 bases of the junction unmatched. The CDR3 is made up of 13 amino acids. CDR3 sequence reads: CASSVGTDTEAFF. The CDR3 nucleotides read TGTGCCAGCAGCGTAGGGACAGACACTGAAGCTTTCTTT.

The chain has TRBV28 and TRBJ1-5, with D maybe TRBD1 (6 bases). Germline V gives CDR1 MDHEN, CDR2 SYDVKM. CDR3 length equals 17 residues. V shed 7 bases and J shed 4 bases, with 23 bases lying between them. The CDR3 sequence is CASTAAGAYHLNQPQHF. CDR3 coding DNA: TGTGCCAGCACCGCCGCAGGGGCGTATCACTTAAATCAGCCCCAGCATTTT.

The rearrangement links TRBV25-1 to TRBJ2-7; D possibly matches TRBD1 or TRBD2 (6 bases each). Trimming removed 5 bases from V and 9 bases from J, with 14 bases in between. The CDR3 totals 12 residues. The germline CDR1 and CDR2 sequences are MGHDK and SYGVNS. The CDR3 coding sequence is TGTGCCAGCAGTTGGTCGGGGGCCGGGCAGTACTTC. Its protein is CASSWSGAGQYF.

This chain links TRBV7-6 with TRBJ2-3; D is undetermined. Trimming removed 5 bases from V and 5 bases from J, with 5 bases in between. The CDR3 has 11 amino acids. Germline CDR1 SGHVS, CDR2 FNYEAQ. The CDR3 DNA sequence: TGTGCCAGCAGCGTGGGAGATACGCAGTATTTT. Amino acids: CASSVGDTQYF.

The chain recombines TRBV27 with TRBJ1-2; D remains ambiguous. The ends were cut back, 2 bases at V and 4 bases at J, with 14 bases in the middle. CDR3 length: 15 residues. Per germline, CDR1 MNHEY and CDR2 SMNVEV (reference sequence). The CDR3 DNA follows: TGTGCCAGCAGTTTAAGGTCTGATCTAGGCTATGGCTACACCTTC. It specifies CASSLRSDLGYGYTF.

The chain has TRBV6-5 and TRBJ1-2, with TRBD1 as a possible D gene (6 bases). Trimming removed 6 bases at V and 7 bases at J, with 15 bases between. This CDR3 has 13 residues. Germline CDR1 is MNHEY and CDR2 is SVGAGI. DNA for the CDR3: TGTGCCAGCAGCCTAGACAGGAGCTTTGGCTACACCTTC. Its protein is CASSLDRSFGYTF.

The chain is built from TRBV30 and TRBJ1-1, with TRBD1 identical over 7 bases. V trimming: 2 bases; J trimming: 7 bases; junction bases outside the gene matches: 13. This CDR3 is 15 amino acids long. CDR1 and CDR2 from the germline V gene are GTSNPN and SVGIG (reference sequence). CDR3 amino acids: CAWSRDSLLAGEAFF. The DNA of the CDR3 is TGTGCCTGGAGTCGGGACAGCCTCTTAGCGGGTGAAGCTTTCTTT.

This clone was picked up one time. V usage is TRBV5-1 and J usage is TRBJ2-7, with a weak D call TRBD2 (7 bases). V dropped 3 bases and J dropped 4 bases, with 29 bases sitting between them. The CDR3 is 19 residues long. CDR1 and CDR2 (germline): SGHRS, YFSETQ. The CDR3 loop reads CASSSGGLSEELQAYEQYF. CDR3 sequence (DNA): TGCGCCAGCAGCTCGGGGGGCCTCTCGGAGGAGCTCCAGGCTTACGAGCAGTACTTC.

This chain connects TRBV13 to TRBJ1-1; no firm D call. The CDR3 runs 16 residues. Germline V gene sequence: CDR1 PRHDT, CDR2 FYEKMQ (reference sequence). V dropped 5 bases and J dropped 1 base, with 17 bases sitting between them. In nucleotides, the CDR3 is TGTGCCAGCAGCCCCGGCGGGGAGGGTGAGAACACTGAAGCTTTCTTT. This encodes CASSPGGEGENTEAFF. Supplemented by reference TRBV13 and TRBJ1-1, the full variable domain reads AAGVIQSPRHLIKEKRETATLKCYPIPRHDTVYWYQQGPGQDPQFLISFYEKMQSDKGSIPDRFSAQQFSDYHSELNMSSLELGDSALYFCASSPGGEGENTEAFFGQGTRLTVV.

The genes are TRBV6-5 and TRBJ2-7; D unclear. The ends were cut back, 2 bases at V and 6 bases at J, with 14 bases in the middle. CDR1 is MNHEY, CDR2 SVGAGI, per germline. This CDR3 is 14 amino acids long. The CDR3 spells CASSYLTWGIEQYF. The CDR3 coding sequence is TGTGCCAGCAGTTACCTCACTTGGGGAATCGAGCAGTACTTC.

V is TRBV6-5 and J is TRBJ2-5; D call uncertain. The V gene lost 6 bases and the J gene lost 0 bases, with 8 bases spanning the gap. The CDR3 extends over 13 amino acids. The germline CDR1 and CDR2 sequences are MNHEY and SVGAGI. CDR3 residues: CASSPTYQETQYF. The DNA of the CDR3 is TGTGCCAGCAGCCCGACGTACCAAGAGACCCAGTACTTC.

The chain carries TRBV30 and TRBJ1-5; unclear D gene. Germline loops: CDR1 GTSNPN, CDR2 SVGIG (reference sequence). V lost 1 base, J lost 2 bases, and 6 bases lay in between. The CDR3 has 13 residues. CDR3 sequence reads: CAWSDGGNQPQHF. CDR3 sequence (DNA): TGTGCCTGGAGTGATGGGGGCAATCAGCCCCAGCATTTT.

The rearrangement links TRBV4-1 to TRBJ1-1; D may be TRBD1 (5 bases). The germline gives CDR1 MGHRA, CDR2 YSYEKL. The V and J ends lost 0 bases and 8 bases respectively, with 13 bases between them. This CDR3 has 14 residues. Here the CDR3 reads CASSQDKSRGEAFF. The CDR3 DNA reads as TGCGCCAGCAGCCAAGATAAAAGCCGGGGGGAAGCTTTCTTT.

The V gene is TRBV19, the J gene TRBJ1-1; D remains ambiguous. V lost 3 bases and J lost 5, with 7 bases in between. CDR1 and CDR2 from the germline V gene are LNHDA and SQIVND (reference sequence). This CDR3 has 12 amino acids. The DNA of the CDR3 is TGTGCCAGTAGTATGGGATCAACTGAAGCTTTCTTT. It encodes CASSMGSTEAFF.

The rearrangement links TRBV9 to TRBJ1-1; D call uncertain. V lost 4 bases and J lost 1, with 8 bases in between. The germline V gene encodes CDR1 SGDLS and CDR2 YYNGEE. The CDR3 has 13 amino acids. The CDR3 is CASSTNQNTEAFF. In nucleotides, the CDR3 is TGTGCCAGCAGCACCAACCAGAACACTGAAGCTTTCTTT.

This rearrangement joins TRBV4-3 to TRBJ1-2, with a tentative D call TRBD1 (5 bases). Trimming cost V 0 bases and J 4 bases, with 15 bases left between them. The CDR3 consists of 16 residues. The germline CDR1 and CDR2 sequences are LGHNA and YSLEER. CDR3 region: CASSQDRGGFAYGYTF. The CDR3 coding sequence is TGCGCCAGCAGCCAAGATCGGGGCGGTTTCGCCTATGGCTACACCTTC.

CDR3 in DNA: TGTGCCAGCACCTCGAGCTATAGCGGGGGGGCCATAGATACGCAGTATTTT. As protein: CASTSSYSGGAIDTQYF. The chain uses TRBV13 and TRBJ2-3; TRBD2 aligns across 11 bases. Germline lookup yields CDR1 PRHDT and CDR2 FYEKMQ (reference sequence). The ends lost 7 bases at V and 5 bases at J; junction bases unmatched: 14. The CDR3 contains 17 residues. Full variable domain (remainder filled in from reference TRBV13 and TRBJ2-3): AAGVIQSPRHLIKEKRETATLKCYPIPRHDTVYWYQQGPGQDPQFLISFYEKMQSDKGSIPDRFSAQQFSDYHSELNMSSLELGDSALYFCASTSSYSGGAIDTQYFGPGTRLTVL.

The rearrangement links TRBV13 to TRBJ2-1; D not certain. The CDR3 has 11 amino acids. Trimming stripped 3 bases from V and 9 bases from J, with 6 bases between. Per the germline V gene, CDR1 is PRHDT and CDR2 is FYEKMQ (reference sequence). CDR3 in DNA: TGTGCCAGCAGCTTGTGGGGTGAGCAGTTCTTC. As protein: CASSLWGEQFF.

The table lists this clone with a count of one. This chain links TRBV2 with TRBJ1-4; D unresolved. Trimming shortened V by 7 bases and J by 8 bases, and 17 bases separated the two germline ends. Per germline, CDR1 SNHLY and CDR2 FYNNEI. This CDR3 region has 14 residues. CDR3 coding DNA: TGTGCCAGCACCGAGTGGCAGGAAGGGGAAAAACTGTTTTTT. Protein: CASTEWQEGEKLFF.

This chain joins TRBV11-2 and TRBJ2-7, with no clear D. V lost 3 bases and J 7 bases, leaving 10 bases between the germline ends. This CDR3 has 12 amino acids. CDR1 and CDR2 from the germline V gene are SGHAT and FQNNGV. The DNA for the CDR3 is TGTGCCAGCAGCTTCTCCGCCCGGGAGCAGTACTTC. This sequence encodes CASSFSAREQYF.

J is TRBJ2-1 and V is TRBV10-1; no definite D call. Trimming stripped 0 bases from V and 6 bases from J, with 15 bases between. Germline CDR1 is WNHNN and CDR2 is SYGVQD (reference sequence). The CDR3 consists of 16 residues. CDR3 sequence reads: CASSESIGLPSNEQFF. As DNA, the CDR3 is TGCGCCAGCAGTGAGTCTATAGGCCTTCCCAGCAATGAGCAGTTCTTC.